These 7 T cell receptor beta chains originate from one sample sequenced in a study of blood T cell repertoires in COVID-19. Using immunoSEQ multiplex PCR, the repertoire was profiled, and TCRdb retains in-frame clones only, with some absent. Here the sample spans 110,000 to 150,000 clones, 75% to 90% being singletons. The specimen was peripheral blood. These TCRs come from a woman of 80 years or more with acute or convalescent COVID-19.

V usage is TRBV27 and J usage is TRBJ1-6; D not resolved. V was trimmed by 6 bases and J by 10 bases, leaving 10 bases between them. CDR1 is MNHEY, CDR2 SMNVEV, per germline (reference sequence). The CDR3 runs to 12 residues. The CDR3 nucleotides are TGTGCCAGCAGAAAAGCAGGCTCACCCCTCCACTTT. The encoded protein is CASRKAGSPLHF.

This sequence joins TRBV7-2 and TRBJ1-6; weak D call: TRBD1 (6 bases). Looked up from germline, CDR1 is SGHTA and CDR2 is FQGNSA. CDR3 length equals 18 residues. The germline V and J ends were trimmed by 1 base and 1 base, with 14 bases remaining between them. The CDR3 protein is CASSLVYRVASYNSPLHF. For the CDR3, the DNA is TGTGCCAGCAGCTTAGTATACAGGGTAGCATCCTATAATTCACCCCTCCACTTT.

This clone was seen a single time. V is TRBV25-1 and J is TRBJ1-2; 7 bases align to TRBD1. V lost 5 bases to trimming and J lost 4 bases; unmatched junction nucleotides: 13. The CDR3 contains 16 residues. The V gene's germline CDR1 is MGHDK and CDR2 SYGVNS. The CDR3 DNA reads TGTGCCAGCAGTTTCTCGAGAGTAGGGGGCGTCTATGGCTACACCTTC. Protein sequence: CASSFSRVGGVYGYTF.

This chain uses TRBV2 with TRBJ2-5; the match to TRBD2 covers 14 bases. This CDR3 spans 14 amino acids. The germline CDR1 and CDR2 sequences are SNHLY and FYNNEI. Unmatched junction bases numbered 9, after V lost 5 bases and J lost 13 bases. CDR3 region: CASSPTGTSGGPYF. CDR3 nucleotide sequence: TGTGCCAGCAGTCCCACCGGGACTAGCGGGGGTCCGTACTTC.

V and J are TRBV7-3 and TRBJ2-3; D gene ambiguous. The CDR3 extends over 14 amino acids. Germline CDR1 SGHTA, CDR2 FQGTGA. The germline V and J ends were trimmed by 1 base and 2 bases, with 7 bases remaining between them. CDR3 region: CASSLNPFTDTQYF. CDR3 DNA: TGTGCCAGCAGCTTAAATCCGTTCACAGATACGCAGTATTTT.

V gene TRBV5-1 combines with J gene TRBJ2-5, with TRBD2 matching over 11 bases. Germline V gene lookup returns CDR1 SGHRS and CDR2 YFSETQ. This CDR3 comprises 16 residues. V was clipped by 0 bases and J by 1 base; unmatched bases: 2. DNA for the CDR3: TGCGCCAGCAGCTTGGCTAGCGGGGGGACCCAAGAGACCCAGTACTTC. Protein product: CASSLASGGTQETQYF.

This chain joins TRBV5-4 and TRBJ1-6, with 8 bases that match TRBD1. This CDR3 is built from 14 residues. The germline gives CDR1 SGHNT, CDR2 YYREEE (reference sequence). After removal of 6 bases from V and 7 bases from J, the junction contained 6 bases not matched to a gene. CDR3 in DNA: TGTGCCAGCAAAATGGGACAGGAAAATTCACCCCTCCACTTT. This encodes CASKMGQENSPLHF.